A selection of T cell receptor beta chains follows, all from one sample in a study of technical replicates of blood from a few donors. Profiled with immunoSEQ multiplex PCR; TCRdb holds only in-frame clones, not every one. Here the sample spans about 75,000 clones, 97% being singletons. The sequenced sample was T cells isolated from PBMCs. The receptors were gathered from a human donor in good health. The CDR3 runs from the conserved cysteine through the conserved F or W. A D gene is named only where the DNA matches it firmly. Size tells how often a clone was seen (once, few, many) or the class of an expanded clone, and some rows leave it out.

J gene: TRBJ2-7; clone size: -; D gene: TRBD1; V gene: TRBV11-1; CDR3 protein: CASSLAPSSGGREQYF; CDR3 DNA: TGTGCCAGCAGCTTAGCGCCTTCTTCAGGGGGTCGCGAGCAGTACTTC
J gene: TRBJ2-7; clone size: -; D gene: TRBD2; V gene: TRBV27; CDR3 protein: CATQRLAGETDYEQYF; CDR3 DNA: TGTGCCACCCAGCGACTAGCGGGAGAGACGGACTACGAGCAGTACTTC
J gene: TRBJ1-2; clone size: -; D gene: TRBD1; V gene: TRBV4-1; CDR3 protein: CASSHSGQGIYGYTF; CDR3 DNA: TGCGCCAGCAGCCATTCGGGACAGGGGATCTATGGCTACACCTTC
J gene: TRBJ2-7; clone size: -; D gene: -; V gene: TRBV30; CDR3 protein: CAVAGILQAYEQYF; CDR3 DNA: TGTGCCGTTGCCGGGATCCTTCAGGCGTACGAGCAGTACTTC
J gene: TRBJ2-7; clone size: -; D gene: TRBD2; V gene: TRBV7-8; CDR3 protein: CASSLGNGGGYEQYF; CDR3 DNA: TGTGCCAGCAGCTTGGGGAATGGGGGGGGTTACGAGCAGTACTTC
J gene: TRBJ2-7; clone size: medium-sized; D gene: TRBD1; V gene: TRBV6-1; CDR3 protein: CASSDEGQGPSYEQYF; CDR3 DNA: TGTGCCAGCAGTGACGAGGGACAGGGCCCTTCCTACGAGCAGTACTTC
J gene: TRBJ2-7; clone size: -; D gene: TRBD2; V gene: TRBV9; CDR3 protein: CASSVDSGTLEQYF; CDR3 DNA: TGTGCCAGCAGCGTGGATAGCGGGACTCTCGAGCAGTACTTC
J gene: TRBJ2-1; clone size: -; D gene: TRBD2; V gene: TRBV4-1; CDR3 protein: CASSREGLAGSVVGYNEQFF; CDR3 DNA: TGCGCCAGCAGCCGCGAGGGACTAGCGGGATCAGTTGTAGGCTACAATGAGCAGTTCTTC
J gene: TRBJ1-2; clone size: -; D gene: TRBD1; V gene: TRBV29-1; CDR3 protein: CSVGQGVDYGYTF; CDR3 DNA: TGCAGCGTTGGACAGGGGGTGGACTATGGCTACACCTTC
J gene: TRBJ2-1; clone size: -; D gene: TRBD2; V gene: TRBV29-1; CDR3 protein: CSGALAGGTNEQFF; CDR3 DNA: TGCAGCGGTGCTCTAGCGGGAGGGACAAATGAGCAGTTCTTC
J gene: TRBJ2-1; clone size: -; D gene: TRBD1; V gene: TRBV30; CDR3 protein: CAWSSTGTGFEQFF; CDR3 DNA: TGTGCCTGGAGTAGCACCGGGACAGGGTTTGAGCAGTTCTTC
J gene: TRBJ1-1; clone size: -; D gene: -; V gene: TRBV13; CDR3 protein: CASSTQQGSNTEAFF; CDR3 DNA: TGTGCCAGCAGCACCCAACAGGGATCGAACACTGAAGCTTTCTTT
J gene: TRBJ2-7; clone size: -; D gene: TRBD2; V gene: TRBV6-5; CDR3 protein: CASTRLAGFFYEQYF; CDR3 DNA: TGTGCCAGCACTAGGCTAGCGGGATTTTTCTACGAGCAGTACTTC
J gene: TRBJ1-2; clone size: once; D gene: TRBD1; V gene: TRBV4-1; CDR3 protein: CASSQDKTGGYGYTF; CDR3 DNA: TGCGCCAGCAGCCAAGATAAGACAGGGGGATATGGCTACACCTTC
J gene: TRBJ1-5; clone size: -; D gene: -; V gene: TRBV28; CDR3 protein: CASSWGGRRNQPQHF; CDR3 DNA: TGTGCCAGCAGTTGGGGAGGCAGACGCAATCAGCCCCAGCATTTT
J gene: TRBJ1-4; clone size: -; D gene: -; V gene: TRBV2; CDR3 protein: CASTGGEASEKLFF; CDR3 DNA: TGTGCCAGCACCGGGGGGGAGGCCAGTGAAAAACTGTTTTTT
J gene: TRBJ1-2; clone size: -; D gene: TRBD1; V gene: TRBV6-1; CDR3 protein: CASSLQGPNYGYTF; CDR3 DNA: TGTGCCAGCAGTCTACAGGGGCCTAACTATGGCTACACCTTC
J gene: TRBJ1-5; clone size: once; D gene: TRBD1; V gene: TRBV13; CDR3 protein: CASSRSYFQGDQPQHF; CDR3 DNA: TGTGCCAGCAGCCGGTCCTACTTTCAGGGGGATCAGCCCCAGCATTTT
J gene: TRBJ2-1; clone size: -; D gene: TRBD1; V gene: TRBV9; CDR3 protein: CASSVDGQGDDEQFF; CDR3 DNA: TGTGCCAGCAGCGTAGACGGACAGGGGGACGATGAGCAGTTCTTC
J gene: TRBJ1-2; clone size: -; D gene: -; V gene: TRBV28; CDR3 protein: CASSLSFRELFGYTF; CDR3 DNA: TGTGCCAGCAGTTTATCGTTCCGGGAGCTCTTTGGCTACACCTTC
J gene: TRBJ2-3; clone size: -; D gene: -; V gene: TRBV6-1; CDR3 protein: CASRASGTDTQYF; CDR3 DNA: TGTGCCAGCAGGGCCTCTGGCACAGATACGCAGTATTTT
J gene: TRBJ2-1; clone size: -; D gene: TRBD2; V gene: TRBV9; CDR3 protein: CASSPRGGREGNEQFF; CDR3 DNA: TGTGCCAGCAGCCCCCGGGGGGGGCGGGAGGGTAATGAGCAGTTCTTC
J gene: TRBJ1-2; clone size: once; D gene: -; V gene: TRBV27; CDR3 protein: CASSLSSGRGRGYGYTF; CDR3 DNA: TGTGCCAGCAGTTTATCCAGCGGCAGAGGGCGAGGCTATGGCTACACCTTC
J gene: TRBJ1-1; clone size: once; D gene: -; V gene: TRBV28; CDR3 protein: CASSRWGVGTEAFF; CDR3 DNA: TGTGCCAGCAGTCGTTGGGGAGTCGGCACTGAAGCTTTCTTT
J gene: TRBJ1-2; clone size: -; D gene: -; V gene: TRBV30; CDR3 protein: CAWSLNRGYTF; CDR3 DNA: TGTGCCTGGAGTCTCAACAGGGGCTACACCTTC
J gene: TRBJ2-7; clone size: -; D gene: TRBD1; V gene: TRBV28; CDR3 protein: CASSSAYSGQGAYEQYF; CDR3 DNA: TGTGCCAGCAGTTCCGCATACTCGGGACAGGGGGCTTACGAGCAGTACTTC
J gene: TRBJ1-1; clone size: -; D gene: TRBD1; V gene: TRBV4-2; CDR3 protein: CASSQVRQGVLDTEAFF; CDR3 DNA: TGTGCCAGCAGCCAAGTAAGACAGGGGGTACTCGACACTGAAGCTTTCTTT
J gene: TRBJ2-1; clone size: -; D gene: TRBD2; V gene: TRBV28; CDR3 protein: CASSLVAGGVNEQFF; CDR3 DNA: TGTGCCAGCAGTTTAGTAGCGGGAGGGGTCAATGAGCAGTTCTTC
J gene: TRBJ1-5; clone size: -; D gene: TRBD1; V gene: TRBV30; CDR3 protein: CAWSATGEQPQHF; CDR3 DNA: TGTGCCTGGAGTGCAACAGGGGAACAGCCCCAGCATTTT
J gene: TRBJ1-2; clone size: -; D gene: -; V gene: TRBV27; CDR3 protein: CASSTQRGSGGYTF; CDR3 DNA: TGTGCCAGCAGTACGCAAAGGGGATCTGGTGGCTACACCTTC
J gene: TRBJ1-1; clone size: few; D gene: -; V gene: TRBV4-1; CDR3 protein: CASSQIPLSGVEAFF; CDR3 DNA: TGCGCCAGCAGCCAAATTCCCCTCTCAGGGGTAGAAGCTTTCTTT
J gene: TRBJ2-3; clone size: -; D gene: TRBD2; V gene: TRBV11-2; CDR3 protein: CASSRLGAGGGDTQYF; CDR3 DNA: TGTGCCAGCAGCCGCCTCGGAGCGGGAGGAGGAGATACGCAGTATTTT
J gene: TRBJ1-4; clone size: -; D gene: TRBD1; V gene: TRBV4-3; CDR3 protein: CASSQGQLNEKLFF; CDR3 DNA: TGCGCCAGCAGCCAGGGACAGCTTAATGAAAAACTGTTTTTT
J gene: TRBJ2-3; clone size: -; D gene: -; V gene: TRBV11-3; CDR3 protein: CASSSSTPDTQYF; CDR3 DNA: TGTGCCAGCAGCTCATCGACACCAGATACGCAGTATTTT
J gene: TRBJ2-3; clone size: -; D gene: TRBD1; V gene: TRBV5-4; CDR3 protein: CASRSTGEPTQYF; CDR3 DNA: TGTGCCAGCAGAAGTACAGGGGAACCTACGCAGTATTTT
J gene: TRBJ2-7; clone size: -; D gene: TRBD2; V gene: TRBV19; CDR3 protein: CASKLGGSYEQYF; CDR3 DNA: TGTGCCAGTAAACTAGGCGGGAGCTACGAGCAGTACTTC
J gene: TRBJ2-7; clone size: -; D gene: -; V gene: TRBV18; CDR3 protein: CASSSTDYEQYF; CDR3 DNA: TGTGCCAGCTCATCTACTGACTACGAGCAGTACTTC
J gene: TRBJ2-7; clone size: -; D gene: TRBD1; V gene: TRBV7-9; CDR3 protein: CASSVRQGDEQYF; CDR3 DNA: TGTGCCAGCAGCGTCCGACAGGGGGACGAGCAGTACTTC
J gene: TRBJ2-7; clone size: -; D gene: TRBD1; V gene: TRBV30; CDR3 protein: CAWNRRTGAGWQYF; CDR3 DNA: TGTGCCTGGAATCGGAGGACAGGGGCGGGGTGGCAGTACTTC
J gene: TRBJ1-1; clone size: -; D gene: TRBD1; V gene: TRBV11-2; CDR3 protein: CASSFAGGGGTEAFF; CDR3 DNA: TGTGCCAGCAGCTTCGCAGGGGGCGGAGGCACTGAAGCTTTCTTT
J gene: TRBJ2-1; clone size: -; D gene: -; V gene: TRBV30; CDR3 protein: CAWSGEAPYNEQFF; CDR3 DNA: TGTGCCTGGAGTGGGGAGGCCCCCTACAATGAGCAGTTCTTC
J gene: TRBJ2-2; clone size: -; D gene: -; V gene: TRBV2; CDR3 protein: CASNEQGLGGELFF; CDR3 DNA: TGTGCCAGCAATGAACAGGGCCTTGGCGGGGAGCTGTTTTTT
J gene: TRBJ1-1; clone size: -; D gene: -; V gene: TRBV10-2; CDR3 protein: CASMAPGTEAFF; CDR3 DNA: TGCGCCAGCATGGCCCCCGGGACTGAAGCTTTCTTT
J gene: TRBJ2-1; clone size: -; D gene: TRBD1; V gene: TRBV4-1; CDR3 protein: CASSQVFRGTGYEQFF; CDR3 DNA: TGCGCCAGCAGCCAGGTATTTAGGGGGACAGGGTACGAGCAGTTCTTC